These 26 T cell receptor beta chains were all obtained from the same sample, sequenced in a study of blood T cell repertoires in COVID-19. This table comes from immunoSEQ multiplex PCR, and its TCRdb copy is limited to in-frame clones, with some not included. The data hold around 93,000 clones, with 60% to 85% observed a single time. Material: peripheral blood. Receptors originate from a woman of 80 years or more with acute or convalescent COVID-19.

V gene TRBV3-1 (or the pseudogene TRBV3-2) combines with J gene TRBJ2-3; tentatively, D is TRBD2 (5 bases). In germline, CDR1 is LGHDT, CDR2 YNNKEL (reference sequence). With 0 bases removed from V and 9 bases from J, the gap between germline ends came to 22 bases. The CDR3 is 17 residues long. DNA for the CDR3: TGTGCCAGCAGCCAAGATCGAAGCAGCGGACGTCTAGGAACGCAGTATTTT. It encodes CASSQDRSSGRLGTQYF.

V and J are TRBV12-3 or TRBV12-4 and TRBJ1-2; TRBD1 agrees at 7 bases. There are 13 residues in the CDR3. The J segment lost 4 bases and the V segment lost 3 bases, leaving 2 bases of the junction unmatched. CDR3 in amino acids: CASSLSGGYGYTF. The CDR3 nucleotides read TGTGCCAGCAGTTTGTCAGGGGGCTATGGCTACACCTTC.

The rearrangement uses TRBV6-6 and TRBJ1-4; TRBD1 might be the D (6 bases). The CDR3 runs 14 residues. Trimming stripped 6 bases from V and 4 bases from J, with 12 bases between. The germline V gene encodes CDR1 MNHNY and CDR2 SVGAGI (reference sequence). The CDR3 spells CASREGGRNEKLFF. CDR3 coding DNA: TGTGCCAGCAGGGAAGGGGGACGTAATGAAAAACTGTTTTTT.

J is TRBJ2-4 and V is TRBV9; 12 bases fit TRBD1. The CDR3 is 19 residues long. V dropped 3 bases and J dropped 1; count of bases not matched to a gene: 11. Germline V gives CDR1 SGDLS, CDR2 YYNGEE. CDR3 DNA sequence: TGTGCCAGCAGCGCCCAGGGACAGGGGGCTCCTGGGGCCAAAAACATTCAGTACTTC. It translates to CASSAQGQGAPGAKNIQYF.

The genes are TRBV7-9 and TRBJ2-3; 8 bases agree with TRBD1. Trimming took 2 bases from V and 1 from J; bases not matched to a gene: 5. Germline V lookup: CDR1 SEHNR, CDR2 FQNEAQ (reference sequence). The CDR3 is made up of 16 amino acids. The chain's CDR3 is CASSLWETGGTDTQYF. CDR3 nucleotide sequence: TGTGCCAGCAGCTTATGGGAGACAGGGGGCACAGATACGCAGTATTTT.

This chain links TRBV3-1 (or the pseudogene TRBV3-2) with TRBJ1-2; unclear D gene. Germline CDR1 reads LGHDT; CDR2 reads YNNKEL (reference sequence). CDR3 length: 14 amino acids. V was trimmed by 0 bases and J by 7 bases, leaving 12 bases between them. In nucleotides, the CDR3 is TGTGCCAGCAGCCAAGAGGCACAGTTAGGTGGCTACACCTTC. Translated: CASSQEAQLGGYTF.

The chain joins TRBV5-4 to TRBJ2-2, with D uncertain. Germline-derived CDR1 and CDR2 are SGHNT and YYREEE (reference sequence). This CDR3 is built from 13 residues. V shed 0 bases and J shed 4 bases, with 4 bases lying between them. This CDR3 is CASSLARTGELFF. Here the CDR3 DNA reads TGTGCCAGCAGCTTGGCGCGCACCGGGGAGCTGTTTTTT.

The J gene is TRBJ1-1, the V gene TRBV7-2, with unresolved D. From germline, CDR1 is SGHTA and CDR2 FQGNSA. The CDR3 contains 13 residues. V shed 1 base and J shed 6 bases, with 9 bases lying between them. CDR3 region: CASSLGYLAEAFF. Written as DNA, the CDR3 is TGTGCCAGCAGCTTAGGTTATCTCGCTGAAGCTTTCTTT.

This chain joins TRBV4-3 and TRBJ1-2; perhaps TRBD1 as D (5 bases). The CDR3 is made up of 15 amino acids. Germline V gene sequence: CDR1 LGHNA, CDR2 YSLEER. The V end lost 1 base, the J end lost 5 bases, and 14 bases lay between the germline ends. CDR3 residues: CASSQGEGQVYGYTF. As DNA, the CDR3 is TGCGCCAGCAGCCAAGGGGAAGGACAAGTATATGGCTACACCTTC.

The V and J genes are TRBV18 and TRBJ1-4, with 8 bases identical to TRBD1. Germline loops: CDR1 KGHSH, CDR2 LQKENI. The CDR3 extends over 15 amino acids. V shed 1 base and J 5 bases; nucleotides not matched to a gene: 3. In nucleotides, the CDR3 is TGTGCCAGCTCACCACGGACAGGGTTGAATGAAAAACTGTTTTTT. Protein product: CASSPRTGLNEKLFF.

CDR3 loop: CASSRLGLGTDTQYF. The CDR3 nucleotides are TGTGCCAGCAGCCGCCTAGGTCTTGGCACAGATACGCAGTATTTT. This chain joins TRBV4-2 and TRBJ2-3; D unclear. The CDR3 is 15 amino acids. The V end was cut by 4 bases, the J end by 1 base, with 12 bases between. Germline V gives CDR1 LGHNA, CDR2 YNFKEQ.

This clone occurred a few times. The chain carries TRBV28 and TRBJ1-2; 8 positions agree with TRBD1. Germline V CDR1 and CDR2: MDHEN, SYDVKM. Germline trimming cut 3 bases from V and 4 bases from J; bases unmatched to any gene: 4. This CDR3 contains 14 residues. CDR3 nucleotide sequence: TGTGCCAGCAGTTTGGGACAGGCGGGCTATGGCTACACCTTC. Protein sequence: CASSLGQAGYGYTF.

V is TRBV6-5 and J is TRBJ2-3; D call uncertain. V shed 4 bases and J shed 3 bases, with 11 bases lying between them. The CDR3 runs 14 residues. Germline values: CDR1 MNHEY, CDR2 SVGAGI. As DNA, the CDR3 is TGTGCCAGCAGTTTAGGCAGGTTAACAGATACGCAGTATTTT. Residues: CASSLGRLTDTQYF.

The rearrangement uses TRBV5-4 and TRBJ1-2; weak D call: TRBD1 (5 bases). CDR1 is SGHNT, CDR2 YYREEE, per germline (reference sequence). This CDR3 has 15 amino acids. The V and J ends lost 0 bases and 2 bases respectively, with 11 bases between them. CDR3 amino acids: CASSLAQAINYGYTF. The DNA of the CDR3 is TGTGCCAGCAGCTTGGCACAGGCTATAAACTATGGCTACACCTTC.

This clone was found once. This chain links TRBV6-5 with TRBJ1-5; no firm D call. CDR1 and CDR2 from the germline V gene are MNHEY and SVGAGI. V lost 0 bases, J lost 0 bases, and 6 bases lay in between. The CDR3 has 15 amino acids. CDR3 sequence (DNA): TGTGCCAGCAGTTACTCGAGAAATAGCAATCAGCCCCAGCATTTT. This encodes CASSYSRNSNQPQHF.

A single count supports this clone. V is TRBV2 and J is TRBJ2-3; 16 bases match TRBD2. The CDR3 is 17 amino acids. The ends lost 11 bases at V and 4 bases at J; junction bases unmatched: 12. Germline V gene sequence: CDR1 SNHLY, CDR2 FYNNEI. CDR3 residues: CAVFGTSGGAGPDTQYF. DNA for the CDR3: TGTGCCGTGTTCGGGACTAGCGGGGGGGCCGGCCCAGATACGCAGTATTTT.

The chain carries TRBV28 and TRBJ2-7; 8 positions match TRBD2. CDR3 length equals 16 residues. Per germline, CDR1 MDHEN and CDR2 SYDVKM. V lost 6 bases and J lost 4; bases outside the gene matches: 14. The chain's CDR3 is CASRTLGVGGGYEQYF. The CDR3 DNA reads TGTGCCAGCAGGACCTTAGGTGTCGGGGGGGGGTACGAGCAGTACTTC.

The chain is built from TRBV24-1 and TRBJ2-7; maybe TRBD2 (7 bases). This CDR3 has 14 amino acids. Trimming removed 4 bases from V and 7 bases from J, with 16 bases in between. Germline assignment: CDR1 KGHDR and CDR2 SFDVKD. The CDR3 spells CATSDSRGAQEQYF. The CDR3, as DNA: TGTGCCACCAGTGACTCCCGGGGGGCTCAAGAGCAGTACTTC.

This clone was recorded a few times. The chain combines TRBV4-2 with TRBJ1-2, with 8 bases lining up with TRBD1. Trimming cost V 0 bases and J 8 bases; bases outside gene matches: 2. CDR1 is LGHNA and CDR2 is YNFKEQ in the germline V gene. The CDR3 runs 13 residues. In DNA, the CDR3 is TGTGCCAGCAGCCAAGACAGGGGGCTCGGCTACACCTTC. Protein sequence: CASSQDRGLGYTF.

This sequence joins TRBV7-9 and TRBJ2-5; D remains unclear. This CDR3 contains 13 residues. The germline V and J ends were trimmed by 1 base and 7 bases, with 10 bases remaining between them. Germline V gene sequence: CDR1 SEHNR, CDR2 FQNEAQ (reference sequence). The DNA of the CDR3 is TGTGCCAGCAGCTTAGAACCCTCGGGGACCCAGTACTTC. This codes for CASSLEPSGTQYF.

The V and J genes are TRBV5-1 and TRBJ1-2; tentative D call: TRBD1 (6 bases). The germline V gene has CDR1 SGHRS and CDR2 YFSETQ. V lost 4 bases, J lost 0 bases, and 10 bases lay in between. This CDR3 comprises 14 residues. The CDR3 here is CASSVGQSNYGYTF. CDR3 DNA: TGCGCCAGCAGCGTCGGACAGTCTAACTATGGCTACACCTTC.

In DNA form, the CDR3 reads TGTGCCAGCAGCTCCACCGCTGGCTGGGAGCTGTTTTTT. Its translation: CASSSTAGWELFF. This chain links TRBV7-9 with TRBJ2-2; no clear D. CDR1 and CDR2 from the germline V gene are SEHNR and FQNEAQ (reference sequence). V gave up 4 bases and J gave up 9 bases, with 12 bases separating them. CDR3 length equals 13 residues.

This rearrangement joins TRBV28 to TRBJ1-2; D possibly corresponds to TRBD1 (5 bases). The V end lost 3 bases, the J end lost 2 bases, and 10 bases lay between the germline ends. Germline lookup yields CDR1 MDHEN and CDR2 SYDVKM. CDR3 length: 14 amino acids. This chain's CDR3 is CASSFLQENYGYTF. CDR3 sequence (DNA): TGTGCCAGCAGTTTTCTACAGGAGAACTATGGCTACACCTTC.

This clone was found a few times. The V call is TRBV6-4, the J call TRBJ2-1, with D unclear. Trimming left V 0 bases short and J 0 bases short, with 12 bases between. CDR1 and CDR2 from the germline V gene are MRHNA and SNTAGT. The length of the CDR3 is 17 residues. The CDR3 sequence: CASSDSPTPSSYNEQFF. DNA for the CDR3: TGTGCCAGCAGTGACTCGCCTACCCCGAGCTCCTACAATGAGCAGTTCTTC.

The rearrangement links TRBV7-9 to TRBJ1-2, with D possibly matching TRBD1 (6 bases). The CDR3 loop spans 13 amino acids. V was clipped by 3 bases and J by 4 bases, with 9 bases between them. Germline V CDR1 and CDR2: SEHNR, FQNEAQ (reference sequence). The CDR3 loop reads CASSLQGFYGYTF. The DNA for the CDR3 is TGTGCCAGCAGCTTGCAGGGGTTCTATGGCTACACCTTC. The full variable domain, rest sourced from reference TRBV7-9 and TRBJ1-2, is DTGVSQNPRHKITKRGQNVTFRCDPISEHNRLYWYRQTLGQGPEFLTYFQNEAQLEKSRLLSDRFSAERPKGSFSTLEIQRTEQGDSAMYLCASSLQGFYGYTFGSGTRLTVV.

The V call is TRBV6-1, the J call TRBJ1-5; maybe TRBD1 (5 bases). CDR1 MNHNS and CDR2 SASEGT come from the germline V gene. Deletions cut 1 base from V and 4 bases from J, with 8 bases between. The CDR3 runs to 14 residues. The CDR3 region is CASSEVAGNQPQHF. CDR3 sequence (DNA): TGTGCCAGCAGTGAAGTGGCAGGGAATCAGCCCCAGCATTTT.